This entry features one T cell receptor beta chain sequence. The data were obtained in a study of T cells expressing NK-cell markers. CDR1 DFQATT and CDR2 SNEGSKA come from the germline V gene (reference sequence). This CDR3 is 13 amino acids long. TCRdb reanalyzed the 5' RACE reads, giving one entry per CDR3 protein sequence and no DNA. The sample totals around 380,000 distinct CDR3 sequences. The TCR originated in a woman aged 50 to 65 in good health. Sample: blood T cells: a sorted CD56 or NKG2C T cell subset, CD4+ or CD8+ T cells, or bulk PBMC T cells (not recorded which). This chain connects TRBV20-1 to TRBJ2-7; with no DNA, the TCRdb D assignment of TRBD1 cannot be verified. This chain's CDR3 is CSAFGTGAYEQYF.